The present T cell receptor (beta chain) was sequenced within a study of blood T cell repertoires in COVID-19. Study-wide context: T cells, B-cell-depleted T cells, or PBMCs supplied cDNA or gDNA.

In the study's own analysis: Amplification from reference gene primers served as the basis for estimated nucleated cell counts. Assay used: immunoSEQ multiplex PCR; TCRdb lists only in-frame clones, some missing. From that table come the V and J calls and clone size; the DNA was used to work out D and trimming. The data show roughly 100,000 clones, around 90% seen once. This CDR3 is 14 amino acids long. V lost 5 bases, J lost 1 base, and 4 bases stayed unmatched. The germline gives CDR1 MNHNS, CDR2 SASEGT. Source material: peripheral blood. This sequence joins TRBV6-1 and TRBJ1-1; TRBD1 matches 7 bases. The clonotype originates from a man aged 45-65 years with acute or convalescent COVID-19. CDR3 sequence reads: CASSMTGTNTEAFF. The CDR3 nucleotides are TGTGCCAGCAGTATGACAGGGACGAACACTGAAGCTTTCTTT.